The present T cell receptor (beta chain) was sequenced within a study of blood T cell repertoires in COVID-19. Overall study context: Nucleic acid was either cDNA or gDNA, and it came from T cells, B-cell-depleted T cells, or PBMCs.

Germline V gives CDR1 LNHDA, CDR2 SQIVND (reference sequence). V was cut by 4 bases and J by 1 base, with 10 bases left in between. The CDR3 covers 14 residues. The method was immunoSEQ multiplex PCR; TCRdb's version includes in-frame clones alone and lacks a portion of them. The sample records just under 80,000 clones, about four fifths being singletons. The J gene is TRBJ2-5, the V gene TRBV19, with D tentatively TRBD1 (5 bases). The sequence was collected from a human donor in a cohort sampled during active COVID-19. The source material was peripheral blood. CDR3 loop: CASSTMTAQETQYF. Written as DNA, the CDR3 is TGTGCCAGTAGTACAATGACAGCCCAAGAGACCCAGTACTTC.